Described below is a single T cell receptor (beta chain) sequence and its context. This entry belongs to a study of CD8 T cells in Susac syndrome. Random hexamers primed reverse transcription of about 0.45 to 1 ug RNA. Amplification of TCR beta CDR3 spanned 54 Vbeta and 13 Jbeta via immunoSEQ multiplex PCR. One entry per CDR3 protein results from TCRdb running MiXCR on the immunoSEQ multiplex PCR reads. The table records about 200,000 distinct CDR3 sequences, approximately 94% of them present only once. Peripheral blood CD8+ and CD4+ T cells were profiled by TCR beta sequencing. Those who served as multiple sclerosis controls were treatment-naive patients with stable or active relapsing-remitting disease. TEMRA cells were FACS-enriched, with CD8+ and CD4+ T cells isolated negatively. The V end lost 5 bases, the J end lost 9 bases, and 19 bases lay between the germline ends. The CDR3 spans 13 residues. Germline V gene sequence: CDR1 DFQATT, CDR2 SNEGSKA (reference sequence).

The V gene is TRBV20-1, the J gene TRBJ2-5; tentatively, D is TRBD2 (6 bases). The material sequenced was CD4+ T cells from PBMCs. The sequence was collected from a human donor with multiple sclerosis. CDR3 amino acids: CSAPPGGMGSQYF. CDR3 in DNA: TGCAGTGCTCCTCCGGGCGGGATGGGGTCCCAGTACTTC.